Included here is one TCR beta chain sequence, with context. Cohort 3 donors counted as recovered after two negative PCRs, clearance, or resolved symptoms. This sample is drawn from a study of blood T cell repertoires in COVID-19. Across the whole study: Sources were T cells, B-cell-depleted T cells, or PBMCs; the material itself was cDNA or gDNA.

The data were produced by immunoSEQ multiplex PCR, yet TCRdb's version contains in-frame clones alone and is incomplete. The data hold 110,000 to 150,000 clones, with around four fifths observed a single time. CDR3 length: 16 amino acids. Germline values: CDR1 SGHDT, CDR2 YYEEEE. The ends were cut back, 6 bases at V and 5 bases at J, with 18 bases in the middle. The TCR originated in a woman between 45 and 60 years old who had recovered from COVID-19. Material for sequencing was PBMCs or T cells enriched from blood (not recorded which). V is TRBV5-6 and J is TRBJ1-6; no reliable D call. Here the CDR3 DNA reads TGTGCCAGCAACACTAGATGGGTGGGCAATAATTCACCCCTCCACTTT. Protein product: CASNTRWVGNNSPLHF. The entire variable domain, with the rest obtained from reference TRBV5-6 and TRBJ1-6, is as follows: DAGVTQSPTHLIKTRGQQVTLRCSPKSGHDTVSWYQQALGQGPQFIFQYYEEEERQRGNFPDRFSGHQFPNYSSELNVNALLLGDSALYLCASNTRWVGNNSPLHFGNGTRLTVT.